The 21 T cell receptor beta chains reported below all come from one sample, sequenced in a study of CXCR3-negative and CXCR3-positive naive CD8 T cells. Libraries were UMI-labeled 5' RACE TRB cDNA. After re-calling the 5' RACE reads, TCRdb lists one entry per CDR3 protein, DNA absent. This sample's table reports 28,000 or so distinct CDR3 sequences. The sequencing sample was made of naive CXCR3- CD8+ T cells from blood. Subset described: CD45RO-CCR7+CD27+CD95- naive CD8+ T cells lacking CXCR3 (TNR3-). The receptors were gathered from a human donor in good health. Some clones in this sample may be carry-over from other donors' samples.

The chain uses TRBV28 and TRBJ2-7; TCRdb's assignment of TRBD1 cannot be checked, as there is no DNA. The CDR3 totals 12 residues. Germline CDR1 MDHEN, CDR2 SYDVKM. CDR3 region: CASSFGRGEQYF.

V gene TRBV7-9 combines with J gene TRBJ2-5; the TCRdb call, TRBD1, lacks DNA for checking. The CDR3 loop spans 13 amino acids. CDR1 SEHNR and CDR2 FQNEAQ come from the germline V gene (reference sequence). The CDR3: CASSQAQGETQYF. Filled out from reference TRBV7-9 and TRBJ2-5, the complete variable domain reads DTGVSQNPRHKITKRGQNVTFRCDPISEHNRLYWYRQTLGQGPEFLTYFQNEAQLEKSRLLSDRFSAERPKGSFSTLEIQRTEQGDSAMYLCASSQAQGETQYFGPGTRLLVL.

V gene TRBV29-1 combines with J gene TRBJ2-1; TCRdb selects TRBD2, and the lack of DNA leaves this call unchecked. Looked up from germline, CDR1 is SQVTM and CDR2 is ANQGSEA. This CDR3 is built from 13 residues. CDR3 in amino acids: CSGALAGGNEQFF.

The chain links TRBV20-1 to TRBJ2-7; the TCRdb D gene call, TRBD2, has no DNA to confirm it. Germline V CDR1 and CDR2: DFQATT, SNEGSKA (reference sequence). The CDR3 runs 14 residues. CDR3 residues: CSATIAGLSYEQYF.

The chain carries TRBV29-1 and TRBJ2-1; no DNA is available, so the TRBD2 call from TCRdb remains unchecked. Germline loops: CDR1 SQVTM, CDR2 ANQGSEA. This CDR3 region has 14 residues. CDR3 sequence: CSVESWTSYNEQFF.

The chain couples TRBV29-1 to TRBJ1-2; the D call from TCRdb, TRBD1, cannot be confirmed without DNA. The CDR3 spans 12 residues. CDR1 and CDR2 (germline): SQVTM, ANQGSEA. The CDR3 sequence is CSVGQGSNGYTF.

J is TRBJ1-1 and V is TRBV7-9; absent DNA, TCRdb's TRBD1 call cannot be checked. The V gene's germline CDR1 is SEHNR and CDR2 FQNEAQ (reference sequence). The CDR3 spans 14 residues. The CDR3 region is CASSPRDIPMCAFF.

The chain couples TRBV11-2 to TRBJ2-2; TCRdb gives TRBD1 as the D gene, but with no DNA this cannot be confirmed. Germline V lookup: CDR1 SGHAT, CDR2 FQNNGV. CDR3 length: 17 amino acids. The CDR3 protein is CASSTGNRGVGTGELFF.

This chain links TRBV28 with TRBJ2-1; TCRdb names TRBD1, which stays unverified in the absence of DNA. The CDR3 covers 16 residues. Germline V gene lookup returns CDR1 MDHEN and CDR2 SYDVKM. The CDR3 loop is CASSLIAGRGDNEQFF.

The chain recombines TRBV7-6 with TRBJ1-4; TCRdb's assignment of TRBD1 cannot be checked, as there is no DNA. The V gene's germline CDR1 is SGHVS and CDR2 FNYEAQ. This CDR3 has 16 amino acids. Here the CDR3 reads CASSLWDTSTNEKLFF.

This chain connects TRBV15 to TRBJ2-7; TCRdb's D gene call, TRBD1, goes unchecked for lack of DNA. The CDR3 is 16 amino acids. Looked up from germline, CDR1 is LNHNV and CDR2 is YYDKDF (reference sequence). CDR3 residues: CATSGPGQGTFYEQYF.

The chain couples TRBV6-6 to TRBJ1-2. The germline CDR1 and CDR2 sequences are MNHNY and SVGAGI (reference sequence). The CDR3 spans 12 residues. Here the CDR3 reads CASSYDYYGYTF.

This clonotype shows up as medium-sized by frequency. The rearrangement links TRBV7-6 to TRBJ1-6; the TCRdb D gene call, TRBD1, has no DNA to confirm it. The length of the CDR3 is 14 residues. Germline CDR1 and CDR2: SGHVS and FNYEAQ. The CDR3 protein is CASRSTGYNSPLHF.

This rearrangement joins TRBV7-9 to TRBJ2-1; TCRdb's D gene call, TRBD1, goes unchecked for lack of DNA. This CDR3 comprises 12 residues. From germline, CDR1 is SEHNR and CDR2 FQNEAQ (reference sequence). Here the CDR3 reads CASSPGQAAQFF.

The V gene is TRBV4-2, the J gene TRBJ1-2; there is no DNA to check the TCRdb D call of TRBD1. This CDR3 comprises 15 residues. Germline V lookup: CDR1 LGHNA, CDR2 YNFKEQ. The CDR3 spells CASSQGQGVEVDYTF.

This chain connects TRBV4-1 to TRBJ2-7; TCRdb's D call of TRBD1 is untestable without DNA. Looked up from germline, CDR1 is MGHRA and CDR2 is YSYEKL. The CDR3 is made up of 16 amino acids. The CDR3 region is CASSQEEGTGFYEQYF.

This CDR3 is CASSLGLAGYEQYF. The chain joins TRBV11-2 to TRBJ2-7; TCRdb lists TRBD2, though no DNA is available to test this call. Germline CDR1 SGHAT, CDR2 FQNNGV. This CDR3 has 14 residues.

V gene TRBV12-3 or TRBV12-4 combines with J gene TRBJ2-7. The CDR3 sequence is 13 residues long. The CDR3 spells CASSFDMNYEQYF.

The chain uses TRBV6-2 or TRBV6-3 and TRBJ2-7; TCRdb reports TRBD1, a call that lacks DNA to check it against. From germline, CDR1 is MNHEY and CDR2 SVGEGT. CDR3 length: 15 residues. The CDR3 spells CASSSGQGVLGEQYF.

The CDR3 loop is CASSSLLTNTGELFF. The rearrangement uses TRBV11-2 and TRBJ2-2; TCRdb lists TRBD2, though no DNA is available to test this call. Germline V gene sequence: CDR1 SGHAT, CDR2 FQNNGV. The CDR3 extends over 15 amino acids.

This chain joins TRBV2 and TRBJ2-1; TCRdb's D call of TRBD2 is untestable without DNA. The germline gives CDR1 SNHLY, CDR2 FYNNEI. The CDR3 runs 13 residues. CDR3 amino acids: CASSDGLANEQFF.